This T cell receptor beta chain was identified in a study of blood T cell repertoires in COVID-19 (TCRdb year 2020). Context from the whole study: Collaborator samples came from the United States, Italy and Spain and covered acute and convalescent phases of COVID-19. The prospective study material was composed of cDNA or gDNA derived from T cells, B-cell-depleted T cells, or PBMCs. Subjects who had been exposed to COVID-19, were actively infected with it, or had recovered from it provided the deeply sampled blood TCRbeta repertoires that made up the dataset. A freely available public database, intended as a resource for researchers studying the immune response to SARS-CoV-2, is where the repertoires were released. The samples were drawn from two sources: the first 160 participants of the ongoing ImmuneRACE study, and 950 to 1,500 subjects contributed by 6 global collaborators. Sample metadata almost always included a de-identified subject ID, COVID-19 status, age in years and sex. Where available, HLA class I and class II types were taken from metadata supplied by the sample provider and were not determined by assay-based typing. Paper-wide results and their limitations: The amount of clinical and demographic metadata varied by source and participant and was provided uncurated.

A note on this clone: Its recognized antigen is unknown. The record has no base qualities; no much larger clone is one base away.

The germline V gene provides CDR1 KGHSH and CDR2 LQKENI. V is trimmed back by 3 bases and J by 5 bases, and the junction contains 11 bases that no gene match accounts for. The CDR3 sequence holds 17 residues, the cysteine and phenylalanine included. Only CDR3 DNA remains: 51 bases, in frame from the first base. Participants in the prospective study were aged roughly 18 to 100 years, lived in approximately 26 United States geographic areas, and enrolled through a virtual design. In the prospective study, cohorts were assigned on the basis of participant-reported clinical history obtained from a screening survey and a study questionnaire. For ImmuneRACE Cohort 3, a participant was defined as recovered based on two consecutive negative NP/OP PCR tests, clearance by a healthcare professional, or resolution of symptoms. Each participant in the prospective study had whole blood, serum and a nasopharyngeal or oropharyngeal swab collected by mobile phlebotomists. Prospective study participants could optionally give additional blood draws and questionnaires over an approximately two-month period. Blood samples from the prospective study were shipped frozen or at room temperature prior to DNA extraction.

The immunoSEQ Assay, a bias-controlled multiplex PCR, was used to amplify TCRbeta CDR3 regions from genomic DNA. Concerning the study's data processing: Nucleated cell counts per sample were estimated from amplification of reference gene primers within the assay. To quantify the absolute abundance of each unique TCRbeta CDR3 rearrangement, sequence reads were collapsed and filtered. For each sample, productive Simpson clonality was calculated as the square root of Simpson's diversity index over productive rearrangements. Imported from immuneACCESS, the table was reduced by TCRdb to in-frame sequences with V and J called. These copies leave out some clones; in studies compared against another copy, an unresolved V gene accounts for under half, and the cause of the remainder is not known. The V and J calls and clone size are taken from that table; D and trimming were inferred from the DNA. This sample comprises about 200,000 clones, around 84% of them detected only once. The ten top clones hold 18% of the sample.

The source is a man aged 35-49 years who had recovered from COVID-19. Source material: PBMCs or T cells enriched from blood (not recorded which). The rearrangement joined TRBV18 to TRBJ2-2; 8 of the junction bases match TRBD2. This receptor carries the CDR3 CASSPTEVAGRTGELFF. The base sequence is TGTGCCAGCTCACCGACCGAAGTAGCGGGAAGGACCGGGGAGCTGTTTTTT.